This T cell receptor (beta chain) appears in the sequencing data of a study of T-cell memory formation after mild COVID-19 (TCRdb year 2021). Context from the whole study: TCR sequence clusters from the two donors were found to be largely donor specific. Longitudinal TCRalpha and TCRbeta repertoire sequencing tracked T-cell clones expanding and contracting after mild COVID-19 in a couple of donors. Two young, previously healthy adult volunteers made up the cohort, one male and one female.

The run used an Illumina NovaSeq 6000. TCRalpha and TCRbeta cDNA libraries were built by 5'RACE with constant-segment primers, adding sample barcodes and unique molecular identifiers. Trizol reagent was used to extract RNA from every sample. Libraries were amplified in two PCR steps, with a second sample barcode and Illumina TruSeq adapters added in the second step. Libraries were sequenced on an Illumina NovaSeq with 2 x 150 bp paired-end reads. From the authors' description of their analysis: The reads were demultiplexed and collapsed into UMI-guided consensus sequences using migec v1.2.7. With mixcr v2.1.11, UMI consensuses were aligned to TRA and TRB V and J templates and assembled into clonotypes. A clonotype was counted as expanded or contracted only if both edgeR and NoisET called the change significant, with noise models trained on biological replicates. For edgeR calls, the cutoffs were a false discovery rate-adjusted p below 0.01 and a log2 fold-change threshold of 1. PCA with hierarchical clustering of max-normalized trajectories of the 1000 most abundant clonotypes was used as exploratory dynamics analysis. The CD4 or CD8 phenotype of responding clones was assigned using the separately sequenced CD4+ and CD8+ repertoires. Clones were called with MiXCR by TCRdb after fastp trimmed the public reads at Q25, and only in-frame beta chains were retained. Each entry is one CDR3 protein sequence, shown with its most common DNA and genes. TCRdb, not the original authors, processed these V and J calls. The sample data list 250,000 to 350,000 distinct CDR3 sequences, and about a sixth of these were observed just once. Approximately 23% of the sample belongs to the ten largest clones.

Points the paper makes about the study in general: SARS-CoV-2 specificity of the second-wave clones peaking on day 37 was not confirmed. Clones contracting from day 15 to 85 had balanced CD4/CD8 phenotypes, while a second wave expanding from day 15 to 37 was biased towards CD4+. Only a couple of mild cases were covered by the study, and larger cohorts that include severe cases with pre-infection samples were considered necessary. The detection of some responding clones in pre-infection memory suggests that pre-existing cross-reactive memory T cells joined the SARS-CoV-2 response. Contracting CD4+ clones were located mainly in the CM and EM memory subsets, whereas CD8+ clones were found to be enriched in EMRA.

CDR1 and CDR2 are drawn from the germline V gene (reference sequence): LNHDA, SQIVND. The CDR3 runs 17 residues from the cysteine to the phenylalanine. Solely the CDR3 DNA is kept, with 51 bases framed from the first base. Ficoll-Paque density gradient centrifugation was used to isolate PBMCs. The sample holds a few counts of this clonotype. Its cognate antigen has yet to be identified. An end of the junction does not agree with germline; a read error may underlie this. The receptor chain draws on TRBV19 and TRBJ1-5; 9 central nucleotides agree with TRBD1. Input material: PBMCs or a T cell subset sorted from them (not recorded which). The clonotype originates from a man younger than 30 who had mild COVID-19 (a few samples of this study predate the infection). The sample titles of this study are shuffled in the database, so cell type and time point are left out; the donor was told from shared clones. CDR3 reads: CASSPRQGVVAYQSQHF. The sequenced DNA is TGTGCCAGTAGTCCGCGACAGGGGGTAGTCGCCTATCAGTCCCAGCATTTT. Reference TRBV19 and TRBJ1-5 proteins supply the regions before and after the CDR3; the full variable domain is: DGGITQSPKYLFRKEGQNVTLSCEQNLNHDAMYWYRQDPGQGLRLIYYSQIVNDFQKGDIAEGYSVSREKKESFPLTVTSAQKNPTAFYLCASSPRQGVVAYQSQHFGDGTRLSIL.